This T cell receptor beta chain was captured by sequencing in a study of cytomegalovirus exposure and HLA in healthy donors. Study conclusions and caveats: Prediction of most subjects' HLA-A and HLA-B alleles by TCR beta sequences was reportedly accurate.

60 Vbeta and 13 Jbeta primers were used in PCR. This table comes from immunoSEQ multiplex PCR, and its TCRdb copy is limited to in-frame clones, with some not included. The sample has some 91,000 clones; around 77% are singletons. The CDR3 contains 12 residues. The V end lost 4 bases, the J end lost 2 bases, and 5 bases lay between the germline ends. Germline values: CDR1 SNHLY, CDR2 FYNNEI. Notes on this clone: Its cognate antigen is unknown.

This receptor was identified in a man aged 35 to 55 in good health and CMV-seronegative. This rearrangement joins TRBV2 to TRBJ1-2; D not certain. The sample was PBMCs. CDR3 in DNA: TGTGCCAGCAGTGCCGAGAACTATGGCTACACCTTC. It specifies CASSAENYGYTF. Full variable domain (rest looked up from reference TRBV2 and TRBJ1-2): EPEVTQTPSHQVTQMGQEVILRCVPISNHLYFYWYRQILGQKVEFLVSFYNNEISEKSEIFDDQFSVERPDGSNFTLKIRSTKLEDSAMYFCASSAENYGYTFGSGTRLTVV.